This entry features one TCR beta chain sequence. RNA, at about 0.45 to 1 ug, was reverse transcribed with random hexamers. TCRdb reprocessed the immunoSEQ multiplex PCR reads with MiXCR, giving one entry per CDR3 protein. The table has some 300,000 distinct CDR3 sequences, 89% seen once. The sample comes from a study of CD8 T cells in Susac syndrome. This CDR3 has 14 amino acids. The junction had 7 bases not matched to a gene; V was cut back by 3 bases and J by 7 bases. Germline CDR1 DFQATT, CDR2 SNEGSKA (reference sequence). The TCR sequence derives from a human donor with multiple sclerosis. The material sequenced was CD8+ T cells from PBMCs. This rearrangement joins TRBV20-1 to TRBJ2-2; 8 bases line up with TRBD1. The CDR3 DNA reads TGCAGTGCTAGTATGGCAGGGGGCCTCGGGGAGCTGTTTTTT. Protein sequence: CSASMAGGLGELFF.